The 10 T cell receptor beta chains given below trace back to one sample, sequenced in a study of blood T cell repertoires in COVID-19. Sequenced by immunoSEQ multiplex PCR; TCRdb stores in-frame clones only, minus some. The profile shows 250,000 or so clones, roughly 89% of them singletons. Specimen: peripheral blood. These receptor sequences come from a woman aged 40-49 years who had recovered from COVID-19.

The chain recombines TRBV3-1 (or the pseudogene TRBV3-2) with TRBJ2-1, with a tentative D call TRBD2 (5 bases). CDR1 is LGHDT and CDR2 is YNNKEL in the germline V gene (reference sequence). The V end was cut by 2 bases, the J end by 1 base, with 18 bases between. CDR3 length equals 18 residues. The CDR3 DNA is TGTGCCAGCAGCCAATTCCCTCCCCCAGCGGAGTCCTACAATGAGCAGTTCTTC. The encoded protein is CASSQFPPPAESYNEQFF.

The chain couples TRBV28 to TRBJ2-1, with 14 bases fitting TRBD2. Germline CDR1 MDHEN, CDR2 SYDVKM. This CDR3 contains 15 residues. With 6 bases clipped from V and 10 bases from J, the junction kept 8 bases outside the gene matches. The CDR3 DNA reads as TGTGCCAGCAGCCCGACTAGCGGGGGGGCACAAGAGCAGTTCTTC. The encoded protein is CASSPTSGGAQEQFF.

This clone was observed once. This chain uses TRBV29-1 with TRBJ1-2; D not certain. V was cut by 4 bases and J by 4 bases, with 4 bases left in between. Germline-derived CDR1 and CDR2 are SQVTM and ANQGSEA. This CDR3 has 10 residues. The CDR3 loop is CSVGAYGYTF. The CDR3 DNA reads TGCAGCGTTGGGGCCTATGGCTACACCTTC.

There are a few counts of this clone. The chain combines TRBV19 with TRBJ2-2; D is possibly TRBD2 (6 bases). Trimming pared 3 bases from V and 2 bases from J, leaving 10 bases between. CDR3 length: 15 residues. CDR1 and CDR2 from the germline V gene are LNHDA and SQIVND (reference sequence). In nucleotides, the CDR3 is TGTGCCAGTAGTATTCGGACTAAAAACACCGGGGAGCTGTTTTTT. Amino acid sequence: CASSIRTKNTGELFF.

The chain couples TRBV7-7 to TRBJ2-3; 9 bases agree with TRBD2. The CDR3 is 16 residues long. Germline V gene data show CDR1 as SSHAT and CDR2 as FNYEAQ (reference sequence). Trimming at V came to 1 base and at J to 5 bases, leaving 7 bases not matched to a gene. CDR3 loop: CASSLGSGGRGDTQYF. The CDR3 region has the DNA TGTGCCAGCAGCTTAGGTTCTGGCGGGAGGGGAGATACGCAGTATTTT.

This sequence joins TRBV10-3 and TRBJ2-7; D may be TRBD1 (5 bases). CDR1 and CDR2 from the germline V gene are ENHRY and SYGVKD. The CDR3 sequence is 14 residues long. V was shortened by 3 bases and J by 0 bases, with 9 bases between the two germline ends. CDR3 nucleotide sequence: TGTGCCATCAGTGACCCAGGGCCCTCCTACGAGCAGTACGTC. It is translated as CAISDPGPSYEQYV.

The table lists this clone with a count of one. The chain carries TRBV5-1 and TRBJ2-2; weak D call: TRBD1 (5 bases). Per germline, CDR1 SGHRS and CDR2 YFSETQ. V dropped 4 bases and J dropped 0 bases, with 10 bases sitting between them. The CDR3 loop spans 15 amino acids. The CDR3 nucleotides read TGCGCCAGCAGCGTGGACACCTCGAACACCGGGGAGCTGTTTTTT. Its translation: CASSVDTSNTGELFF. Filled out from reference TRBV5-1 and TRBJ2-2, the complete variable domain reads KAGVTQTPRYLIKTRGQQVTLSCSPISGHRSVSWYQQTPGQGLQFLFEYFSETQRNKGNFPGRFSGRQFSNSRSEMNVSTLELGDSALYLCASSVDTSNTGELFFGEGSRLTVL.

V and J are TRBV6-2 or TRBV6-3 and TRBJ2-3, with 9 bases matching TRBD2. Germline CDR1 reads MNHEY; CDR2 reads SVGEGT. The CDR3 consists of 13 residues. J gave up 5 bases and V 6 bases, and 3 bases lay outside the gene matches. As DNA, the CDR3 is TGTGCCAGCAGCCTACTAGCGGGAGATACGCAGTATTTT. Protein: CASSLLAGDTQYF.

A few counts support this clone. This chain joins TRBV2 and TRBJ2-3, with TRBD1 identical over 9 bases. V was pared by 6 bases and J by 0 bases, with 4 bases of the junction left unmatched. CDR3 length: 15 amino acids. The germline gives CDR1 SNHLY, CDR2 FYNNEI. DNA for the CDR3: TGTGCCAGCAGCCGAGGGACAGGGAGCACAGATACGCAGTATTTT. This sequence encodes CASSRGTGSTDTQYF.

This chain joins TRBV4-1 and TRBJ2-3, with 8 positions matching TRBD1. The V gene's germline CDR1 is MGHRA and CDR2 YSYEKL. Losses at the gene ends were 1 base for V and 6 bases for J; bases not matched to a gene: 9. The CDR3 extends over 16 amino acids. The CDR3: CASSQGHRTGWDTQYF. DNA for the CDR3: TGCGCCAGCAGCCAAGGCCACAGGACAGGGTGGGATACGCAGTATTTT.